The sequence of this T cell receptor beta chain was determined in a study of cytomegalovirus exposure and HLA in healthy donors. The CDR3 extends over 13 amino acids. The germline V and J ends were trimmed by 4 bases and 6 bases, with 9 bases remaining between them. Germline V gene lookup returns CDR1 MNHEY and CDR2 SVGAGI. General study points: Analysis was carried out at a later point, and it linked a missense DCLRE1C variant to TCR beta V- and J-gene trimming.

13 Jbeta primers and 60 Vbeta primers were used for the PCR. Sequencing used immunoSEQ multiplex PCR; TCRdb keeps in-frame clones, though not all of them. The sample has 170,000 or so clones; 65% to 80% are singletons. There are a few counts of this clone. Its cognate antigen is unknown. The V call is TRBV6-5, the J call TRBJ2-2, with a possible D match to TRBD1 (5 bases). The sequencing sample was made of PBMCs. This receptor was identified in a woman aged 40 to 50 in good health and CMV-seronegative. CDR3 bases: TGTGCCAGCAGTTCCGACAGATCCGGGGAGCTGTTTTTT. Protein: CASSSDRSGELFF.